The clone carrying this T cell receptor beta chain is a singleton in its sample. The assay was immunoSEQ multiplex PCR, and TCRdb's table has in-frame clones only and misses some. The repertoire holds fewer than 35,000 clones, 90% seen once, with 3.5% to 4.5% in the top ten. The entry originates in a study of T cell changes during pregnancy in multiple sclerosis. Per germline, CDR1 SEHNR and CDR2 FQNEAQ (reference sequence). After removal of 5 bases from V and 7 bases from J, the junction contained 10 bases not matched to a gene. The CDR3 is made up of 16 amino acids. Sequences were derived from CD8+ T cells from peripheral blood mononuclear cells, sampled in the second trimester of pregnancy. This receptor was obtained from a female donor with multiple sclerosis, enrolled in a pregnancy study. This chain connects TRBV7-9 to TRBJ2-1; 11 nucleotides line up with TRBD2. CDR3 nucleotides: TGTGCCAGCAGCCCCGACCTAGCGGGAGGTGGTAATGAGCAGTTCTTC. Translation: CASSPDLAGGGNEQFF.